One sample yielded the 29 T cell receptor beta chains listed below, sequenced in a study of shared clonotypes between healthy human individuals. Selected positively for CCR7 and CD45RO-negative, naive CD8 cells excluded terminally differentiated effector memory CD45RA+ cells. Generated by immunoSEQ multiplex PCR, the TCRdb table keeps only in-frame clones and is missing some. The repertoire holds nearly 600,000 clones, roughly 96% seen once, with 0.11% in the top ten. The sequencing input was naive CD8+ T cells sorted from blood. These receptors were taken from a woman aged 25-40 years in good health.

This chain joins TRBV2 and TRBJ2-7; 11 nucleotides line up with TRBD1. With V trimmed by 9 bases and J by 3 bases, 4 bases remained unmatched. The length of the CDR3 is 13 residues. CDR1 is SNHLY, CDR2 FYNNEI, per germline. The DNA for the CDR3 is TGTGCCAGAGACGGGACAGGGGGCTACGAGCAGTACTTC. Protein product: CARDGTGGYEQYF.

This clone has more than one count but fewer than ten. DNA for the CDR3: TGTGCCAGCAGTTTGGTCAGGGAGAATCAGCCCCAGCATTTT. This sequence encodes CASSLVRENQPQHF. The chain is built from TRBV28 and TRBJ1-5; perhaps TRBD1 as D (5 bases). This CDR3 contains 14 residues. Germline CDR1 is MDHEN and CDR2 is SYDVKM. Trimming removed 3 bases from V and 4 bases from J, with 10 bases in between.

The chain couples TRBV29-1 to TRBJ2-5; D unclear. The CDR3 is 12 amino acids. Trimming left V 1 base short and J 6 bases short, with 9 bases between. The germline gives CDR1 SQVTM, CDR2 ANQGSEA. The DNA for the CDR3 is TGCAGCGTTGAAGTTGAGTGGAAGACCCAGTACTTC. Amino acid sequence: CSVEVEWKTQYF.

The V and J genes are TRBV6-1 and TRBJ2-2, with TRBD2 as a possible D gene (6 bases). V was shortened by 7 bases and J by 2 bases, with 11 bases between the two germline ends. The CDR3 runs 14 residues. Germline V gives CDR1 MNHNS, CDR2 SASEGT. CDR3 bases: TGTGCCAGCACCTTCGGGGGAAACACCGGGGAGCTGTTTTTT. This encodes CASTFGGNTGELFF.

This clone has just one count. The chain is built from TRBV2 and TRBJ1-5, with 7 positions matching TRBD1. The germline gives CDR1 SNHLY, CDR2 FYNNEI. This CDR3 is built from 14 residues. The V gene end was trimmed by 3 bases and the J gene end by 9 bases; junction bases not matched to a gene: 8. For the CDR3, the DNA is TGTGCCAGCAGTGAGCCTGACAGGGTTTGGCCCCAGCATTTT. Its translation: CASSEPDRVWPQHF.

The chain employs TRBV5-1 and TRBJ1-2; the D gene is possibly TRBD1 (6 bases). The CDR3 loop spans 13 amino acids. Trimming took 2 bases from V and 8 from J, leaving 13 bases between them. Germline values: CDR1 SGHRS, CDR2 YFSETQ. The CDR3 DNA sequence: TGCGCCAGCAGCTTAGGTCAGGGGAACGGCTACACCTTC. It codes for CASSLGQGNGYTF.

The chain recombines TRBV28 with TRBJ2-3; 8 nucleotides match TRBD1. CDR1 and CDR2 (germline): MDHEN, SYDVKM. V shed 2 bases, J shed 1 base, and the junction held 5 bases outside the gene matches. CDR3 size: 16 residues. The CDR3 DNA sequence: TGTGCCAGCAGTTTAAGGGCAGGGGGCGGCACAGATACGCAGTATTTT. Residues: CASSLRAGGGTDTQYF.

This sequence joins TRBV27 and TRBJ2-7; 13 nucleotides agree with TRBD2. The CDR3 spans 18 residues. V shed 3 bases, J shed 0 bases, and the junction held 8 bases outside the gene matches. In germline, CDR1 is MNHEY, CDR2 SMNVEV (reference sequence). The CDR3 DNA sequence: TGTGCCAGCAGTTTCGGGACTAGCGGGATGAGGGGCTCCTACGAGCAGTACTTC. It specifies CASSFGTSGMRGSYEQYF.

CDR3: CASSQDGLVPVREQFF. The CDR3 region has the DNA TGCGCCAGCAGCCAAGATGGACTAGTTCCCGTCCGTGAGCAGTTCTTC. This rearrangement joins TRBV4-1 to TRBJ2-1, with 7 bases fitting TRBD2. CDR1 is MGHRA and CDR2 is YSYEKL in the germline V gene. The CDR3 runs 16 residues. Germline trimming cut 0 bases from V and 9 bases from J; bases unmatched to any gene: 11.

This chain uses TRBV19 with TRBJ2-7, with D maybe TRBD1 (6 bases). This CDR3 contains 16 residues. V was shortened by 1 base and J by 2 bases, with 15 bases between the two germline ends. Germline V lookup: CDR1 LNHDA, CDR2 SQIVND (reference sequence). CDR3 DNA: TGTGCCAGTAGTATAGGGGGGCGCCCAGGCGCCTACGAGCAGTACTTC. Its translation is CASSIGGRPGAYEQYF.

The rearrangement links TRBV5-5 to TRBJ2-7, with 7 bases identical to TRBD1. The length of the CDR3 is 15 residues. Germline CDR1 reads SGHKS; CDR2 reads YYEKEE (reference sequence). The V and J ends lost 0 bases and 1 base, in that order; junction bases with no gene match: 4. Written as DNA, the CDR3 is TGTGCCAGCAGCTTGGTGCAGGGGGTTTCCTACGAGCAGTACTTC. It encodes CASSLVQGVSYEQYF.

Comment on this clone: Other DNA sequences in this specimen translate into the identical CDR3. The chain has TRBV7-9 and TRBJ2-7; D is ambiguous. V was clipped by 3 bases and J by 3 bases, with 6 bases between them. There are 12 residues in the CDR3. Germline CDR1 is SEHNR and CDR2 is FQNEAQ (reference sequence). DNA for the CDR3: TGTGCCAGCAGCTTCGGCAACTACGAGCAGTACTTC. This encodes CASSFGNYEQYF.

Here the CDR3 reads CASSLVGAGNEQFF. CDR3 sequence (DNA): TGCGCCAGCAGCTTGGTGGGGGCTGGGAATGAGCAGTTCTTC. This chain uses TRBV5-1 with TRBJ2-1; D is possibly TRBD1 (6 bases). V was trimmed by 0 bases and J by 7 bases, leaving 11 bases between them. The CDR3 runs 14 residues. Germline V gene sequence: CDR1 SGHRS, CDR2 YFSETQ.

The rearrangement links TRBV27 to TRBJ2-1, with 9 bases aligning to TRBD2. V was pared by 3 bases and J by 3 bases, with 3 bases of the junction left unmatched. The CDR3 is 15 amino acids. Germline CDR1 reads MNHEY; CDR2 reads SMNVEV (reference sequence). The CDR3 protein is CASSLLAGVYNEQFF. The CDR3 coding sequence is TGTGCCAGCAGTTTGTTAGCGGGGGTCTACAATGAGCAGTTCTTC.

The CDR3 is CASSDDSWGREQYF. For the CDR3, the DNA is TGTGCCAGCAGTGACGACAGTTGGGGGAGGGAGCAGTACTTC. The V and J genes are TRBV6-4 and TRBJ2-7; D possibly corresponds to TRBD2 (6 bases). V was clipped by 2 bases and J by 7 bases, with 15 bases between them. The CDR3 has 14 amino acids. Germline CDR1 is MRHNA and CDR2 is SNTAGT.

The J gene is TRBJ2-3, the V gene TRBV7-8; 11 positions agree with TRBD2. Germline loops: CDR1 SGHVS, CDR2 FQNEAQ. The CDR3 loop spans 19 amino acids. Losses at the gene ends were 5 bases for V and 0 bases for J; bases not matched to a gene: 13. In DNA, the CDR3 is TGTGCCAGCAGCGAAGGACTAGCGGGCCTAGAATCTAGCACAGATACGCAGTATTTT. It encodes CASSEGLAGLESSTDTQYF.

V gene TRBV5-4 combines with J gene TRBJ1-5; D is uncertain. The CDR3 sequence is 13 residues long. The germline V and J ends were trimmed by 2 bases and 4 bases, with 7 bases remaining between them. The germline V gene has CDR1 SGHNT and CDR2 YYREEE (reference sequence). CDR3 in DNA: TGTGCCAGCAGCTTCGGCGGGAATCAGCCCCAGCATTTT. Translating it yields CASSFGGNQPQHF.

V usage is TRBV10-1 and J usage is TRBJ1-2; D uncertain. Germline lookup yields CDR1 WNHNN and CDR2 SYGVQD (reference sequence). The ends were cut back, 0 bases at V and 1 base at J, with 3 bases in the middle. CDR3 size: 13 residues. CDR3 sequence: CASSESLNYGYTF. In nucleotides, the CDR3 is TGCGCCAGCAGTGAGTCCCTTAACTATGGCTACACCTTC.

J is TRBJ1-2 and V is TRBV14, with D unresolved. Trimming shortened V by 1 base and J by 0 bases, and 9 bases separated the two germline ends. The CDR3 totals 15 residues. Per the germline V gene, CDR1 is SGHDN and CDR2 is FVKESK. CDR3 loop: CASSQGVGTNYGYTF. The DNA for the CDR3 is TGTGCCAGCAGCCAAGGGGTAGGAACTAACTATGGCTACACCTTC.

J is TRBJ1-2 and V is TRBV5-4; 8 bases align to TRBD1. The CDR3 is 14 amino acids. V shed 4 bases and J 4 bases; nucleotides not matched to a gene: 6. The germline V gene has CDR1 SGHNT and CDR2 YYREEE (reference sequence). The CDR3: CASSPTGGSYGYTF. The CDR3 bases are TGTGCCAGCAGCCCTACAGGGGGTTCCTATGGCTACACCTTC.

This sequence joins TRBV5-1 and TRBJ2-5; either TRBD1 or TRBD2 may supply D (5 bases each). The length of the CDR3 is 16 residues. Per germline, CDR1 SGHRS and CDR2 YFSETQ. Trimming shortened V by 4 bases and J by 3 bases, and 19 bases separated the two germline ends. DNA for the CDR3: TGCGCCAGCAGCAGACTCCGGGGCCCAGAGGAAGAGACCCAGTACTTC. It is translated as CASSRLRGPEEETQYF.

CDR3 nucleotide sequence: TGCAGCGCACCCGGGGGAAGCGGTGAGCAGTTCTTC. This gives the protein CSAPGGSGEQFF. The V gene is TRBV29-1, the J gene TRBJ2-1, with D possibly being TRBD2 (6 bases). Deletions cut 7 bases from V and 9 bases from J, with 16 bases between. The CDR3 length is 12 residues. Germline V gene sequence: CDR1 SQVTM, CDR2 ANQGSEA.

The rearrangement links TRBV28 to TRBJ1-1, with D uncertain. The CDR3 is 15 amino acids. The ends were cut back, 11 bases at V and 1 base at J, with 20 bases in the middle. Germline values: CDR1 MDHEN, CDR2 SYDVKM. Here the CDR3 reads CAGKTTGAKNTEAFF. The CDR3 DNA is TGTGCCGGCAAAACGACGGGAGCTAAGAACACTGAAGCTTTCTTT.

V and J are TRBV27 and TRBJ2-5; D not resolved. The J call may be wrong; the DNA end is better matched by TRBJ2-7. Germline loops: CDR1 MNHEY, CDR2 SMNVEV (reference sequence). The CDR3 covers 13 residues. The CDR3 loop is CASSVRTSYEQYF. DNA for the CDR3: TGTGCCAGCAGTGTCCGAACCTCCTACGAGCAGTACTTC.

CDR3 in amino acids: CASSLTRGNEQFF. Here the CDR3 DNA reads TGCGCCAGCAGCTTGACACGGGGCAATGAGCAGTTCTTC. The chain uses TRBV5-1 and TRBJ2-1; tentative D call: TRBD2 (5 bases). The germline gives CDR1 SGHRS, CDR2 YFSETQ. The CDR3 runs 13 residues. The V end lost 1 base, the J end lost 6 bases, and 8 bases lay between the germline ends.

This chain joins TRBV4-1 and TRBJ2-3; D may be TRBD2 (6 bases). This CDR3 region has 16 residues. CDR1 and CDR2 from the germline V gene are MGHRA and YSYEKL. Between the trimmed V and J ends, which lost 1 base and 3 bases, there was a span of 14 bases. For the CDR3, the DNA is TGCGCCAGCAGCCAAGGCCCACTAGCTGGTACAGATACGCAGTATTTT. It translates to CASSQGPLAGTDTQYF.

The chain couples TRBV19 to TRBJ2-7, with no clear D. Germline V gene sequence: CDR1 LNHDA, CDR2 SQIVND (reference sequence). Trimming took 1 base from V and 0 from J, leaving 7 bases between them. The CDR3 totals 14 residues. DNA of the CDR3: TGTGCCAGTAGTATAGGAGGCATCTCCTACGAGCAGTACTTC. Translation: CASSIGGISYEQYF. Full variable domain (missing parts from reference TRBV19 and TRBJ2-7): DGGITQSPKYLFRKEGQNVTLSCEQNLNHDAMYWYRQDPGQGLRLIYYSQIVNDFQKGDIAEGYSVSREKKESFPLTVTSAQKNPTAFYLCASSIGGISYEQYFGPGTRLTVT.

The gene calls are TRBV7-3 and TRBJ1-6; D is possibly TRBD1 (5 bases). This CDR3 contains 16 residues. From germline, CDR1 is SGHTA and CDR2 FQGTGA. Trimming stripped 0 bases from V and 8 bases from J, with 14 bases between. The CDR3 DNA reads TGTGCCAGCAGCTTAACGGCTAGGGGAGACTATTCACCCCTCCACTTT. Its protein product is CASSLTARGDYSPLHF.

The chain couples TRBV10-3 to TRBJ2-1; the match to TRBD1 covers 9 bases. V was clipped by 4 bases and J by 4 bases; unmatched bases: 2. The length of the CDR3 is 14 residues. Germline V gives CDR1 ENHRY, CDR2 SYGVKD. CDR3 residues: CAISVQGAYNEQFF. CDR3 in DNA: TGTGCCATCAGTGTACAGGGGGCGTACAATGAGCAGTTCTTC.